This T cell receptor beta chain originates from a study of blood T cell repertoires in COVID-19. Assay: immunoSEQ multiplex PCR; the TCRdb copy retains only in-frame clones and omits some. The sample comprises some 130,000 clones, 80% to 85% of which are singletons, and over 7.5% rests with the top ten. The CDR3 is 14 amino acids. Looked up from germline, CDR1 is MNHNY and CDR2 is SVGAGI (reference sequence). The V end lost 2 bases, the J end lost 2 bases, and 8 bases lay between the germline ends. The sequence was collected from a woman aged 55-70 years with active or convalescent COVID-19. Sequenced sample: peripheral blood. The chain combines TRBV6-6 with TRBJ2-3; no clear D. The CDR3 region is CASSYLTPTDTQYF. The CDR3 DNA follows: TGTGCCAGCAGTTACCTAACCCCCACAGATACGCAGTATTTT.